This TCR beta chain was found in a study of T cells in Graves' hyperthyroidism and ophthalmopathy. Study results and caveats: Blood also contained most expanded thyroid clonotypes above 0.001.

The hyperthyroidism patients had all been newly diagnosed, and their disease duration was under 2 months. Their ages ranged from 18 to 65 years. Used for diagnoses were clinical symptoms, serum thyroxine and TRAb, thyroid ultrasound and orbital computed tomography. Authors of the study amplified TCR beta CDR3 regions from RNA transcripts. The TCR CDR3 first-round RT-PCR relied on the HTBI primer set. MiXCR, run by TCRdb on the multiplex PCR reads, gives a single entry per CDR3 protein. The repertoire holds about 710,000 distinct CDR3 sequences, around 17% seen once, with under 9.5% in the top ten. This clonotype was recorded a few times. Its antigen is unidentified. From germline, CDR1 is SEHNR and CDR2 FQNEAQ (reference sequence). V lost 5 bases, J lost 3 bases, and 37 bases lay in between. The CDR3 has 23 residues.

The sample comprised blood. The V call is TRBV7-9, the J call TRBJ2-2, with D perhaps matching TRBD1 or TRBD2 (10 bases each). The receptor was derived from a man aged 18-30 years with Graves' hyperthyroidism. CDR3 protein: CASSPRTGGETLAGPAYTGELFF. In DNA, the CDR3 is TGTGCCAGCAGCCCACGGACAGGGGGGGAAACACTAGCGGGGCCAGCCTACACCGGGGAGCTGTTTTTT.